Detailed here is one T cell receptor (beta chain). This record belongs to a study of blood T cell repertoires in COVID-19. On the study more broadly: There were acute and convalescent COVID-19 samples, and they came from the United States, Italy and Spain. From T cells, B-cell-depleted T cells, or PBMCs came the material, which was cDNA or gDNA.

Clones were read by immunoSEQ multiplex PCR, and TCRdb kept only the in-frame ones, dropping some. Found here are tens of thousands of clones, around 88% of them singletons; the top ten hold 6% to 7.5%. The CDR3 runs 15 residues. Trimming took 6 bases from V and 4 from J; bases not matched to a gene: 9. From germline, CDR1 is SNHLY and CDR2 FYNNEI. The gene calls are TRBV2 and TRBJ1-5; 7 bases are a match to TRBD1. The sequenced material came from peripheral blood. This clonotype was sampled from a woman aged 80 or over with acute or convalescent COVID-19. The DNA for the CDR3 is TGTGCCAGCAGAAACGCGGGACAGAGAAATCAGCCCCAGCATTTT. It specifies CASRNAGQRNQPQHF.